The rows below give T cell receptor beta chains drawn from one sample of a study of blood T cells in healthy people across ages. In TCRdb, the 5' RACE reads were re-called with MiXCR into one record per CDR3 protein. The sample holds approximately 600,000 distinct CDR3 sequences, 45% to 65% seen once. The sequencing sample was made of blood. These TCRs come from a man in his sixties in good health. Both conserved end residues are part of each CDR3. The order of the fields is D gene, clone size, J gene, V gene, CDR3 DNA, CDR3 protein. D genes are given only for firm matches. Not every row has a clone size; where given, it reads once, few, many or a size class.

D gene: NA
clone size: NA
J gene: TRBJ2-1
V gene: TRBV12-3/TRBV12-4
CDR3 DNA: TGTGCCAGCAGTGCCAGGAAGTCCTACAATGAGCAGTTCTTC
CDR3 protein: CASSARKSYNEQFF

D gene: NA
clone size: NA
J gene: TRBJ2-5
V gene: TRBV12-3/TRBV12-4
CDR3 DNA: TGTGCCAGCAGTCAGACAGGACGCTCCCTAGAGACCCAGTACTTC
CDR3 protein: CASSQTGRSLETQYF

D gene: NA
clone size: NA
J gene: TRBJ2-3
V gene: TRBV18
CDR3 DNA: TGTGCCAGCTCACCAGATGTTCAGGCAGATACGCAGTATTTT
CDR3 protein: CASSPDVQADTQYF

D gene: TRBD1
clone size: NA
J gene: TRBJ2-2
V gene: TRBV29-1
CDR3 DNA: TGCAGCGGCACAGGGGTAGCCGGGGAGCTGTTTTTT
CDR3 protein: CSGTGVAGELFF

D gene: NA
clone size: NA
J gene: TRBJ1-2
V gene: TRBV5-1
CDR3 DNA: TGCGCCAGCAGCCAGGACAGTGTGGCGTATGGCTACACCTTC
CDR3 protein: CASSQDSVAYGYTF

D gene: NA
clone size: NA
J gene: TRBJ2-1
V gene: TRBV7-2
CDR3 DNA: TGTGCCAGCAGCCCGGGGGTCTCCCGACACAATGAGCAGTTCTTC
CDR3 protein: CASSPGVSRHNEQFF

D gene: NA
clone size: NA
J gene: TRBJ1-2
V gene: TRBV20-1
CDR3 DNA: TGCAGTGCTAGAGATCCTCGGGACGGCGACTATGGCTACACCTTC
CDR3 protein: CSARDPRDGDYGYTF

D gene: NA
clone size: NA
J gene: TRBJ2-7
V gene: TRBV5-1
CDR3 DNA: TGCGCCAGCAGCTTGGCTCAGGAACCTGGTAACCCTTACGAGCAGTACTTC
CDR3 protein: CASSLAQEPGNPYEQYF

D gene: NA
clone size: NA
J gene: TRBJ2-5
V gene: TRBV2
CDR3 DNA: TGTGCCAGCAGGGCAGAGGGCGCTGAGCAGTACTTC
CDR3 protein: CASRAEGAEQYF

D gene: NA
clone size: NA
J gene: TRBJ1-1
V gene: TRBV7-9
CDR3 DNA: TGTGCCAGCAGCCCTCGGGGGGCGGGTGAAGCTTTCTTT
CDR3 protein: CASSPRGAGEAFF

D gene: TRBD2
clone size: NA
J gene: TRBJ2-2
V gene: TRBV10-3
CDR3 DNA: TGTGCCATCTCTGGCGGGGGGGCCGGCACCGGGGAGCTGTTTTTT
CDR3 protein: CAISGGGAGTGELFF

D gene: NA
clone size: NA
J gene: TRBJ2-3
V gene: TRBV12-3/TRBV12-4
CDR3 DNA: TGTGCCAGCATTGTTGGGGGGGCAGCAGATACGCAGTATTTT
CDR3 protein: CASIVGGAADTQYF

D gene: TRBD1
clone size: NA
J gene: TRBJ2-4
V gene: TRBV24-1
CDR3 DNA: TGTGCCACCAGTGATGGACAGGGGAAAAACGTTCAGTACTTC
CDR3 protein: CATSDGQGKNVQYF

D gene: NA
clone size: NA
J gene: TRBJ2-5
V gene: TRBV5-6
CDR3 DNA: TGTGCCAGCAGCTTTGCGGCCGCGCAAGAGACCCAGTACTTC
CDR3 protein: CASSFAAAQETQYF

D gene: NA
clone size: many
J gene: TRBJ2-7
V gene: TRBV2
CDR3 DNA: TGTGCCAGCAGCGGAACCGGGACCGTCTACTACGAGCAGTACTTC
CDR3 protein: CASSGTGTVYYEQYF

D gene: NA
clone size: NA
J gene: TRBJ2-5
V gene: TRBV24-1
CDR3 DNA: TGTGCCACCAGTGATTTTCGGCCGGACAGCCAAGAGACCCAGTACTTC
CDR3 protein: CATSDFRPDSQETQYF

D gene: TRBD2
clone size: NA
J gene: TRBJ2-5
V gene: TRBV4-1
CDR3 DNA: TGCGCCAGCAGCCAAGAGAGGACTAGCGGCCGAGAGACCCAGTACTTC
CDR3 protein: CASSQERTSGRETQYF

D gene: TRBD2
clone size: NA
J gene: TRBJ2-5
V gene: TRBV12-3/TRBV12-4
CDR3 DNA: TGTGCCAGCAGTAGCGGGGGGCCCTTGGAGACCCAGTACTTC
CDR3 protein: CASSSGGPLETQYF

D gene: TRBD2
clone size: NA
J gene: TRBJ2-4
V gene: TRBV10-2
CDR3 DNA: TGCGCCAGCAGTAAGGGACTAGCGACCGGGAAGAACATTCAGTACTTC
CDR3 protein: CASSKGLATGKNIQYF

D gene: NA
clone size: once
J gene: TRBJ2-1
V gene: TRBV6-5
CDR3 DNA: TGTGCCAGCAGGCCCAGCCGCGGGGCGGTTGAGCAGTTCTTC
CDR3 protein: CASRPSRGAVEQFF

D gene: NA
clone size: NA
J gene: TRBJ2-5
V gene: TRBV2
CDR3 DNA: TGTGCCAGCAGCAATACTAGAGGGGGAGAGACCCAGTACTTC
CDR3 protein: CASSNTRGGETQYF

D gene: TRBD1
clone size: NA
J gene: TRBJ2-1
V gene: TRBV24-1
CDR3 DNA: TGTGCCACCAGTGTAGGGGGCAGGGGGAATGAGCAGTTCTTC
CDR3 protein: CATSVGGRGNEQFF

D gene: NA
clone size: NA
J gene: TRBJ2-3
V gene: TRBV20-1
CDR3 DNA: TGCAGTCCCTTGACGTCAGATACGCAGTATTTT
CDR3 protein: CSPLTSDTQYF

D gene: NA
clone size: NA
J gene: TRBJ2-5
V gene: TRBV20-1
CDR3 DNA: TGCAGTGCTATGGAGGCGGGGCGTAAGGAGACCCAGTACTTC
CDR3 protein: CSAMEAGRKETQYF

D gene: NA
clone size: NA
J gene: TRBJ2-4
V gene: TRBV6-5
CDR3 DNA: TGTGCCAGCAGTTACTCAGCAGGGAGCAAGAGAAACATTCAGTACTTC
CDR3 protein: CASSYSAGSKRNIQYF

D gene: TRBD2
clone size: NA
J gene: TRBJ2-7
V gene: TRBV28
CDR3 DNA: TGTGCCAGCAGTTTGGGTAGCGGGGGGCAGGTTTCGTCAGAGCAGTACTTC
CDR3 protein: CASSLGSGGQVSSEQYF

D gene: NA
clone size: NA
J gene: TRBJ1-5
V gene: TRBV29-1
CDR3 DNA: TGCAGCGTTGACGAGGGGAACGGGCAGCCCCAGCATTTT
CDR3 protein: CSVDEGNGQPQHF

D gene: NA
clone size: NA
J gene: TRBJ2-1
V gene: TRBV5-1
CDR3 DNA: TGCGCCAGCAGCCCGGACGGCGACAGCCCTTGGGGCAATGAGCAGTTCTTC
CDR3 protein: CASSPDGDSPWGNEQFF

D gene: TRBD1
clone size: NA
J gene: TRBJ1-2
V gene: TRBV10-3
CDR3 DNA: TGTGCCATCGGACAGGGAGGGGGCTATGGCTACACCTTC
CDR3 protein: CAIGQGGGYGYTF

D gene: NA
clone size: few
J gene: TRBJ2-7
V gene: TRBV12-3/TRBV12-4
CDR3 DNA: TGTGCCAGCAGTCCCCGGGACCCATTCTACGAGCAGTACTTC
CDR3 protein: CASSPRDPFYEQYF

D gene: NA
clone size: NA
J gene: TRBJ2-1
V gene: TRBV21-1
CDR3 DNA: TGTGCCAGCAGAGGTTTTAGCGGGGGGGCTAAGGAGCAGTTCTTC
CDR3 protein: CASRGFSGGAKEQFF

D gene: NA
clone size: once
J gene: TRBJ2-1
V gene: TRBV6-1
CDR3 DNA: TGTGCCAGCAGGGAAGAAAGCGAGTTCTTC
CDR3 protein: CASREESEFF

D gene: TRBD1
clone size: many
J gene: TRBJ1-1
V gene: TRBV29-1
CDR3 DNA: TGCAGCGGTGCCGGGACAGGCCCTTCGAGCGCTTTCTTT
CDR3 protein: CSGAGTGPSSAFF

D gene: NA
clone size: once
J gene: TRBJ1-4
V gene: TRBV20-1
CDR3 DNA: TGCAGTGCTCCCCAGCCGACAAATCCTAATGAAAAACTGTTTTTT
CDR3 protein: CSAPQPTNPNEKLFF

D gene: TRBD2
clone size: NA
J gene: TRBJ2-7
V gene: TRBV29-1
CDR3 DNA: TGCAGCGTTGCTGGGCTAGCGGGCAACGAGCAGTACTTC
CDR3 protein: CSVAGLAGNEQYF

D gene: NA
clone size: NA
J gene: TRBJ1-2
V gene: TRBV15
CDR3 DNA: TGTGCCACCAGCAGTGAGGCAGTCCTTTACCCTAACTATGGCTACACCTTC
CDR3 protein: CATSSEAVLYPNYGYTF

D gene: TRBD2
clone size: NA
J gene: TRBJ2-1
V gene: TRBV20-1
CDR3 DNA: TGCAGTGCTAGTGGTAGCGGGGGGTACAATGAGCAGTTCTTC
CDR3 protein: CSASGSGGYNEQFF

D gene: NA
clone size: NA
J gene: TRBJ1-1
V gene: TRBV5-1
CDR3 DNA: TGCGCCAGCAGCCTGACAGTGGGGGGAGCTGAAGCTTTCTTT
CDR3 protein: CASSLTVGGAEAFF

D gene: TRBD1
clone size: NA
J gene: TRBJ1-5
V gene: TRBV18
CDR3 DNA: TGTGCCAGCTCACCAAGACAGGGGGAAGATCCCCAGCATTTT
CDR3 protein: CASSPRQGEDPQHF

D gene: TRBD1
clone size: NA
J gene: TRBJ2-5
V gene: TRBV4-1
CDR3 DNA: TGCGCCAGCAGCCCGAAACAGGGGTGGGAGACCCAGTACTTC
CDR3 protein: CASSPKQGWETQYF

D gene: NA
clone size: once
J gene: TRBJ1-2
V gene: TRBV5-5
CDR3 DNA: TGTGCCAGCAGCTTAAGTCTCCGGGGACTACTTAACTATGGCTACACCTTC
CDR3 protein: CASSLSLRGLLNYGYTF

D gene: NA
clone size: NA
J gene: TRBJ1-1
V gene: TRBV2
CDR3 DNA: TGTGCCAGCAGTGTAAGGGGCGTCCCTACTGAAGCTTTCTTT
CDR3 protein: CASSVRGVPTEAFF

D gene: NA
clone size: NA
J gene: TRBJ1-6
V gene: TRBV7-3
CDR3 DNA: TGTGCCAGCAGCTTGGGAAACCCGGGTCTAGGCGATTCACCCCTCCACTTT
CDR3 protein: CASSLGNPGLGDSPLHF

D gene: NA
clone size: few
J gene: TRBJ2-7
V gene: TRBV12-3/TRBV12-4
CDR3 DNA: TGTGCCAGCACCAAACCTGGAACCCTCTACGAGCAGTACTTC
CDR3 protein: CASTKPGTLYEQYF

D gene: TRBD1
clone size: NA
J gene: TRBJ1-5
V gene: TRBV29-1
CDR3 DNA: TGCAGCGTTGCACAGGGGACGAGCAATCAGCCCCAGCATTTT
CDR3 protein: CSVAQGTSNQPQHF

D gene: NA
clone size: NA
J gene: TRBJ2-7
V gene: TRBV4-1
CDR3 DNA: TGCGCCAGCAGCCAAGCCCCGGGTTCCTACGAGCAGTACTTC
CDR3 protein: CASSQAPGSYEQYF

D gene: NA
clone size: NA
J gene: TRBJ2-2
V gene: TRBV11-3
CDR3 DNA: TGTGCCAGCAGCCGCAGTGCCGGCGGGGAGCTGTTTTTT
CDR3 protein: CASSRSAGGELFF

D gene: TRBD1
clone size: NA
J gene: TRBJ2-5
V gene: TRBV27
CDR3 DNA: TGTGCCAGCAGTCTCTCCGGACAGGCGCAAGAGACCCAGTACTTC
CDR3 protein: CASSLSGQAQETQYF

D gene: NA
clone size: few
J gene: TRBJ2-5
V gene: TRBV25-1
CDR3 DNA: TGTGCCAGCAGTGAAGGGGGCTCCCAAGAGACCCAGTACTTC
CDR3 protein: CASSEGGSQETQYF

D gene: NA
clone size: NA
J gene: TRBJ1-2
V gene: TRBV28
CDR3 DNA: TGTGCCAGCAGTAACAGGGTGTGGGGCTACACCTTC
CDR3 protein: CASSNRVWGYTF

D gene: NA
clone size: NA
J gene: TRBJ2-1
V gene: TRBV7-6
CDR3 DNA: TGTGCCAGCAGCCCTAGGGGGGGACAGTACAATGAGCAGTTCTTC
CDR3 protein: CASSPRGGQYNEQFF

D gene: NA
clone size: NA
J gene: TRBJ2-1
V gene: TRBV25-1
CDR3 DNA: TGTGCCAGCATCTCGGGGGCTGGACCCTACAATGAGCAGTTCTTC
CDR3 protein: CASISGAGPYNEQFF

D gene: TRBD1
clone size: once
J gene: TRBJ2-7
V gene: TRBV5-1
CDR3 DNA: TGCGCCAGCAGCACCACCGGGACAGGGGTCTTCGTGCAGTACTTC
CDR3 protein: CASSTTGTGVFVQYF

D gene: NA
clone size: few
J gene: TRBJ2-1
V gene: TRBV29-1
CDR3 DNA: TGCAGCGTTGGTTCCGGGTTCAATGAGCAGTTCTTC
CDR3 protein: CSVGSGFNEQFF

D gene: NA
clone size: few
J gene: TRBJ2-7
V gene: TRBV27
CDR3 DNA: TGTGCCAGCAGTCTCCGCAGGACGGTATCCTACGAGCAGTACTTC
CDR3 protein: CASSLRRTVSYEQYF

D gene: TRBD1
clone size: few
J gene: TRBJ1-2
V gene: TRBV6-1
CDR3 DNA: TGTGCCAGCAGTGAGACGACAGGGCACTATGGCTACACCTTC
CDR3 protein: CASSETTGHYGYTF

D gene: TRBD2
clone size: many
J gene: TRBJ2-5
V gene: TRBV20-1
CDR3 DNA: TGCAGTGCTCCCAGAAGCGGGGGGAGGGAGACCCAGTACTTC
CDR3 protein: CSAPRSGGRETQYF

D gene: NA
clone size: few
J gene: TRBJ2-1
V gene: TRBV5-1
CDR3 DNA: TGCGCCAGCAGCTTGGCAGGAGCCCCGGGCAATGAGCAGTTCTTC
CDR3 protein: CASSLAGAPGNEQFF

D gene: TRBD1
clone size: few
J gene: TRBJ1-6
V gene: TRBV9
CDR3 DNA: TGTGCCAGCAGCGTGACCGACAGGGAACGTCATAATTCACCCCTCCACTTT
CDR3 protein: CASSVTDRERHNSPLHF